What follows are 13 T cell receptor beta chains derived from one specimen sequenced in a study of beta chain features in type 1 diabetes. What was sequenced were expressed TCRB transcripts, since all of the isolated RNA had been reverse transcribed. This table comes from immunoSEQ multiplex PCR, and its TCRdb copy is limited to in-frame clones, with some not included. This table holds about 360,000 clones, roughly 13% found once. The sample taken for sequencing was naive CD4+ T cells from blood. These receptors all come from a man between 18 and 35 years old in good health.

CDR3 nucleotides: TGTGCCAGCAGTTTTGTGGGACTAGCGGGACGAGACGGGGAGACCCAGTACTTC. Amino acids: CASSFVGLAGRDGETQYF. The V gene is TRBV28, the J gene TRBJ2-5; 13 nucleotides match TRBD2. Germline CDR1 is MDHEN and CDR2 is SYDVKM. There are 18 residues in the CDR3. The trim removed 3 bases at V and 5 bases at J, leaving 12 bases unmatched.

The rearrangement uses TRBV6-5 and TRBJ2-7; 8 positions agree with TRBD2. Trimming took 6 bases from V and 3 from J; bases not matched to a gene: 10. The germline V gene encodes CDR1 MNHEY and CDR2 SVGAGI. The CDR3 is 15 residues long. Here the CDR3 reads CASRGPLAGRYEQYF. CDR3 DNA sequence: TGTGCCAGCAGGGGACCTTTAGCGGGACGCTACGAGCAGTACTTC.

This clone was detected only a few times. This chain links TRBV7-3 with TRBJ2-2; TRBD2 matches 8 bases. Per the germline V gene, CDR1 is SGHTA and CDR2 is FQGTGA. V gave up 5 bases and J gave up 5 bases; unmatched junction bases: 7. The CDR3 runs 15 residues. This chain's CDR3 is CASSLGLAETGELFF. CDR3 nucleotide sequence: TGTGCCAGCAGCCTCGGACTAGCAGAAACCGGGGAGCTGTTTTTT.

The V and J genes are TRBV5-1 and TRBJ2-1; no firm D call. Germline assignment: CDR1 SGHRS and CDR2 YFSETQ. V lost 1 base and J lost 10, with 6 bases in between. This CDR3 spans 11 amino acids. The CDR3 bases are TGCGCCAGCAGCTTGTCGAGGGAGCAGTTCTTC. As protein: CASSLSREQFF.

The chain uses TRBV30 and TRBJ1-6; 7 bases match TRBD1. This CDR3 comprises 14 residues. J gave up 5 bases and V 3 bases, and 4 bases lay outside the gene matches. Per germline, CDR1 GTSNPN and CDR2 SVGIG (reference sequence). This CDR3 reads CAWSRGQDNSPLHF. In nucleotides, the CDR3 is TGTGCCTGGAGCCGCGGACAGGATAATTCACCCCTCCACTTT.

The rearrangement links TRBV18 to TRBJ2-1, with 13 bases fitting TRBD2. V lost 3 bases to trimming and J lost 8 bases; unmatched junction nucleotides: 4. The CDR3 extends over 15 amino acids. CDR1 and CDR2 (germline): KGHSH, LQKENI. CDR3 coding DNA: TGTGCCAGCTCACCCCGGACTAGCGGGAGTGATGAGCAGTTCTTC. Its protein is CASSPRTSGSDEQFF.

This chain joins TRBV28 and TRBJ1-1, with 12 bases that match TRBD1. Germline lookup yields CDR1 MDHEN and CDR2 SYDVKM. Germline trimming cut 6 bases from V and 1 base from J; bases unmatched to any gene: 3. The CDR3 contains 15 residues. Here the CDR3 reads CASSLGQGANTEAFF. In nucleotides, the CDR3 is TGTGCCAGCAGCCTGGGACAGGGGGCGAACACTGAAGCTTTCTTT.

This CDR3 is CASSQRTAGAYEQYF. In DNA, the CDR3 is TGCGCCAGCAGCCAAAGGACAGCGGGAGCCTACGAGCAGTACTTC. V usage is TRBV4-3 and J usage is TRBJ2-7, with 8 nucleotides matching TRBD2. The CDR3 covers 15 residues. Trimming cost V 2 bases and J 2 bases; bases outside gene matches: 5. The germline V gene encodes CDR1 LGHNA and CDR2 YSLEER.

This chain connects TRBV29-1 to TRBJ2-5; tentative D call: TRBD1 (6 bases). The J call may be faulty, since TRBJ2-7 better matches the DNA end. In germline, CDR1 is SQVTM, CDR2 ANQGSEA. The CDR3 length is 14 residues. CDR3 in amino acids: CSVEITGQGYEQYF. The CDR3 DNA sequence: TGCAGCGTTGAAATAACAGGGCAGGGCTACGAGCAGTACTTC.

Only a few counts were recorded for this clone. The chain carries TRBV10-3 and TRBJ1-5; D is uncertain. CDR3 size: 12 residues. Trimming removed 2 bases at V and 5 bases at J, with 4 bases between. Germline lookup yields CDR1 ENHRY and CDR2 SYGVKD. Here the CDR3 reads CAISEGYQPQHF. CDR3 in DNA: TGTGCCATCAGTGAGGGCTATCAGCCCCAGCATTTT.

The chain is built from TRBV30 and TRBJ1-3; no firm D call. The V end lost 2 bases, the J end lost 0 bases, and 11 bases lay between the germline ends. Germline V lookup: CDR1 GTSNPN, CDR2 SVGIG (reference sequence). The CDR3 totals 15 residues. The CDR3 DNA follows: TGTGCCTGGAGTCATAGACACAGCTCTGGAAACACCATATATTTT. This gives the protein CAWSHRHSSGNTIYF.

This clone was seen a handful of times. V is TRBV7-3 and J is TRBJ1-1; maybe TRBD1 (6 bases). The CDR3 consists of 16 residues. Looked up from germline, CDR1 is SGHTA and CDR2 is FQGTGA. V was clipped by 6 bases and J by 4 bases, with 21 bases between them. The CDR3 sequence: CASSPIGGQGITEAFF. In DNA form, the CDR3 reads TGTGCCAGCAGTCCCATCGGAGGTCAGGGGATCACTGAAGCTTTCTTT.

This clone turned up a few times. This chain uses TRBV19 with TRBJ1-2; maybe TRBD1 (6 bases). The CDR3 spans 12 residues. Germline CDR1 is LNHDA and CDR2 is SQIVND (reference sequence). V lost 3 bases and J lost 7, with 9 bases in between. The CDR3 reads CASSIRGLGYTF. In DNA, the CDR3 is TGTGCCAGTAGTATCAGGGGCCTTGGCTACACCTTC.